This T cell receptor (beta chain) was observed in a study of siplizumab effects on memory and regulatory T cells. General study points: Only a minority of proliferating CD4+ or CD8+ clones had an assignable naive or memory phenotype, with roughly 80-97% lacking one. Naive T cells, seemingly more diverse than memory cells, seemed major alloresponse contributors. Alloreactive sequences traceable to unstimulated CD4+ memory cells were significantly reduced by siplizumab.

The V gene's germline CDR1 is SGHDT and CDR2 YYEEEE. The V and J ends lost 0 bases and 5 bases respectively, with 16 bases between them. The CDR3 has 16 residues. Profiling relied on immunoSEQ multiplex PCR, and the TCRdb table lists in-frame clones only, not all of them. The sample shows about 50,000 clones, about 90% of them seen only once. Comments on this clone: Its antigen is not known.

This sequence originates from a human donor in good health. Sequenced input: naive CD8+ T cells sorted from blood. The chain is built from TRBV5-6 and TRBJ2-3, with D possibly TRBD2 on 6 matching bases. In DNA, the CDR3 is TGTGCCAGCAGCTTGGCCAACGCGGGGTTGGGAGATACGCAGTATTTT. As protein: CASSLANAGLGDTQYF. The whole variable domain, filled in from reference TRBV5-6 and TRBJ2-3, reads DAGVTQSPTHLIKTRGQQVTLRCSPKSGHDTVSWYQQALGQGPQFIFQYYEEEERQRGNFPDRFSGHQFPNYSSELNVNALLLGDSALYLCASSLANAGLGDTQYFGPGTRLTVL.